This T cell receptor beta chain was captured in a study of technical replicates of blood from several donors. Clones were sequenced by immunoSEQ multiplex PCR, and TCRdb holds only the in-frame ones, with some missing. The table lists 65,000 to 90,000 clones, roughly 93% of them singletons. CDR1 is MNHEY and CDR2 is SMNVEV in the germline V gene (reference sequence). CDR3 length: 17 amino acids. J gave up 5 bases and V 4 bases, and 14 bases lay outside the gene matches. The chain is built from TRBV27 and TRBJ1-5; TRBD1 matches at 7 bases. What was sequenced was T cells isolated from PBMCs. This receptor was taken from a human donor in good health. The chain's CDR3 is CASSSRTLGTVHQPQHF. DNA of the CDR3: TGTGCCAGCAGTTCTCGGACCCTTGGGACAGTTCATCAGCCCCAGCATTTT.